What follows are 6 T cell receptor beta chains derived from one specimen sequenced in a study of spatial heterogeneity in lung cancer. Regarding time point: sample taken at primary tumor resection. Unsorted samples of tumor, nontumor lung or frozen PBMC had their whole RNA sequenced. One entry per CDR3 protein results from TCRdb running MiXCR on the 5' RACE reads. The data show tens of thousands of distinct CDR3 sequences, roughly 13% seen once. Sample: PBMCs, taken at surgery. The receptors originated from a male donor with early-stage non-small cell lung cancer.

The chain is built from TRBV27 and TRBJ2-7, with 7 bases that match TRBD1. Germline V gene data show CDR1 as MNHEY and CDR2 as SMNVEV (reference sequence). V dropped 7 bases and J dropped 6; count of bases not matched to a gene: 12. The CDR3 length is 14 residues. The CDR3 sequence is CASTSLGGDREQYF. DNA of the CDR3: TGTGCCAGCACCTCCCTAGGGGGCGATCGCGAGCAGTACTTC.

The sample holds many counts of this clonotype. The genes are TRBV12-3 or TRBV12-4 and TRBJ1-3; 7 bases match TRBD1. Trimming took 6 bases from V and 0 from J; bases not matched to a gene: 2. The CDR3 runs to 14 residues. CDR3 sequence (DNA): TGTGCCAGCAGCTGGGACAGCTCTGGAAACACCATATATTTT. Translating it yields CASSWDSSGNTIYF.

This clonotype occurred a few times. The chain is built from TRBV3-1 and TRBJ1-2, with D perhaps matching TRBD1 (6 bases). V lost 4 bases and J 2 bases, leaving 20 bases between the germline ends. Germline loops: CDR1 LGHDT, CDR2 YNNKEL (reference sequence). The CDR3 contains 17 residues. CDR3: CASSRQDGNPKNYGYTF. CDR3 nucleotides: TGTGCCAGCAGCCGACAGGACGGGAACCCAAAAAACTATGGCTACACCTTC. The full variable domain, its missing parts supplied by reference TRBV3-1 and TRBJ1-2, is DTAVSQTPKYLVTQMGNDKSIKCEQNLGHDTMYWYKQDSKKFLKIMFSYNNKELIINETVPNRFSPKSPDKAHLNLHINSLELGDSAVYFCASSRQDGNPKNYGYTFGSGTRLTVV.

This clonotype was detected only a few times. V usage is TRBV7-3 and J usage is TRBJ2-5, with unresolved D. The CDR3 is made up of 13 amino acids. Trimming removed 4 bases at V and 2 bases at J, with 8 bases between. Germline loops: CDR1 SGHTA, CDR2 FQGTGA. The CDR3 sequence: CASSSTLQETQYF. CDR3 sequence (DNA): TGTGCCAGCAGCTCAACACTACAAGAGACCCAGTACTTC.

The chain combines TRBV21-1 with TRBJ1-1. TRBV21-1 is a documented pseudogene. There are 16 residues in the CDR3. The CDR3 is CASSKDARSRNTEAFF. The CDR3 DNA is TGTGCCAGCAGCAAAGATGCCAGATCGAGGAACACTGAAGCTTTCTTT.

This clonotype was seen a handful of times. The J gene is TRBJ1-1, the V gene TRBV7-8; no definite D call. Germline CDR1 reads SGHVS; CDR2 reads FQNEAQ. Trimming stripped 2 bases from V and 1 base from J, with 5 bases between. This CDR3 is 13 amino acids long. CDR3 in amino acids: CASSLTRNTEAFF. For the CDR3, the DNA is TGTGCCAGCAGCTTAACAAGGAACACTGAAGCTTTCTTT.